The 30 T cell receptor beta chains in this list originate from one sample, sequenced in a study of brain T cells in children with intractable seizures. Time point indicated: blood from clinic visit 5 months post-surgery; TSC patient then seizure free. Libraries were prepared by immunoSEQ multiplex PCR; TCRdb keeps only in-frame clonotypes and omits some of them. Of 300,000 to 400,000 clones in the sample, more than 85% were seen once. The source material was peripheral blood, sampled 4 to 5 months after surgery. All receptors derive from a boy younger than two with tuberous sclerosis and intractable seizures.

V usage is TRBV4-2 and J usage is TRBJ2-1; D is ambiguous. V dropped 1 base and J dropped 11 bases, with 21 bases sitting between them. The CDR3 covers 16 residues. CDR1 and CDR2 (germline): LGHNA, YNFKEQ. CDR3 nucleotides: TGTGCCAGCAGCCAAGTCTACATTCCCCCACAAAGCCAGCAGTTCTTC. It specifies CASSQVYIPPQSQQFF.

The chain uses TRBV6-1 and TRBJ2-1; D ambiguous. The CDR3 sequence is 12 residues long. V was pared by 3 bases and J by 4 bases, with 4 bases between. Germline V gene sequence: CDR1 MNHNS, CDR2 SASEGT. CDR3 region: CASSDIYNEQFF. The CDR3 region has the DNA TGTGCCAGCAGTGATATTTACAATGAGCAGTTCTTC.

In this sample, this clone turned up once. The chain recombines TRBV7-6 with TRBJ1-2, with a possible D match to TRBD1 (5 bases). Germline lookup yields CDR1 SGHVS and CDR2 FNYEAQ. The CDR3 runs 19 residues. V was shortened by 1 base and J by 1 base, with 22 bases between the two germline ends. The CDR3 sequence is CASSLVSGSQAEINYGYTF. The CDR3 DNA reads TGTGCCAGCAGCTTAGTCTCAGGGAGCCAGGCTGAAATTAACTATGGCTACACCTTC.

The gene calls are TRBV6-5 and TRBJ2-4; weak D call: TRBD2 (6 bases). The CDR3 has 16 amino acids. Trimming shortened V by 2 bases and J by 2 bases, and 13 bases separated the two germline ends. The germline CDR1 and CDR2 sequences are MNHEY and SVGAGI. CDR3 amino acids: CASSYPGSGTKNIQYF. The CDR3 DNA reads TGTGCCAGCAGTTACCCCGGGAGTGGGACCAAAAACATTCAGTACTTC.

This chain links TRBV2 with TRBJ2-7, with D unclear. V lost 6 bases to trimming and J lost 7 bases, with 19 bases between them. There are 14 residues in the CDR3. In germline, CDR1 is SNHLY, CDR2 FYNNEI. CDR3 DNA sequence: TGTGCCAGCAGCGAAACGGTACGCACTTGGGAGCAGTACTTC. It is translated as CASSETVRTWEQYF.

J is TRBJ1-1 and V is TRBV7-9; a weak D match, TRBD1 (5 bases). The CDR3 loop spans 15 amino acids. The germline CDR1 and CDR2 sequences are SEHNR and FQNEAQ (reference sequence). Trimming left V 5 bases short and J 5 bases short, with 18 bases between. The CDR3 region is CASSPATGAWTEAFF. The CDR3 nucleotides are TGTGCCAGCAGCCCAGCCACAGGAGCTTGGACTGAAGCTTTCTTT.

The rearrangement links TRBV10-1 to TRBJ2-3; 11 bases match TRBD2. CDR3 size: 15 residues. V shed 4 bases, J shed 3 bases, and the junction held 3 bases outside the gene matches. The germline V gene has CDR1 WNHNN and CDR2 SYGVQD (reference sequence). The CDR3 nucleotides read TGCGCCAGCAGTGCGACTAGCGGGAAGACAGATACGCAGTATTTT. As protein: CASSATSGKTDTQYF.

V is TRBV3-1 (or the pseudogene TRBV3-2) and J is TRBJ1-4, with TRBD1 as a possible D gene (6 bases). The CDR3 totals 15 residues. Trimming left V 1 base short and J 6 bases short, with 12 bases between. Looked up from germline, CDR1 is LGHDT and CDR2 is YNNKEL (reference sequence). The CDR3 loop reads CASSQGAGEDEKLFF. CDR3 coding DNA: TGTGCCAGCAGCCAAGGGGCAGGGGAGGATGAAAAACTGTTTTTT.

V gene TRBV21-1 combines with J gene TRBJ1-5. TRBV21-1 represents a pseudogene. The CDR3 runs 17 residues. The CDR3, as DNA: TGTGCCAGCAGCAAAGCGGGCCGGGCTCCCAGCAATCAGCCCCAGCATTTT. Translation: CASSKAGRAPSNQPQHF.

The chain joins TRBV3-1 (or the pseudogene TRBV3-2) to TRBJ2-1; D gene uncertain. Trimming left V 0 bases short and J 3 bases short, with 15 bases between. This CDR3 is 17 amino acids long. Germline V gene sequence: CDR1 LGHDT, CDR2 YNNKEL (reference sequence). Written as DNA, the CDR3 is TGTGCCAGCAGCCAAGATGGTGGGGTTACCCGCTACAATGAGCAGTTCTTC. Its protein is CASSQDGGVTRYNEQFF.

Here the CDR3 reads CASSLLRENTGELFF. In DNA, the CDR3 is TGTGCCAGCAGCTTATTGCGGGAAAACACCGGGGAGCTGTTTTTT. This chain uses TRBV7-9 with TRBJ2-2, with D perhaps matching TRBD2 (6 bases). The V end was cut by 2 bases, the J end by 2 bases, with 9 bases between. CDR1 is SEHNR, CDR2 FQNEAQ, per germline (reference sequence). The CDR3 is 15 amino acids.

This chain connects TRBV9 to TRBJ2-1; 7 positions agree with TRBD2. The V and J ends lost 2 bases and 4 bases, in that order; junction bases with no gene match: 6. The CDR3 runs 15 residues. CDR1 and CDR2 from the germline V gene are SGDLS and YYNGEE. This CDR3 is CASSVGLDGYNEQFF. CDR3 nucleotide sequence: TGTGCCAGCAGCGTCGGACTAGATGGATACAATGAGCAGTTCTTC.

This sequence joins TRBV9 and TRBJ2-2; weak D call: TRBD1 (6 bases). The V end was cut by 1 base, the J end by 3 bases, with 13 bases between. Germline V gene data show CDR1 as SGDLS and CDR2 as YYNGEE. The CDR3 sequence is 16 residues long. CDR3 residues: CASSVYRVGDTGELFF. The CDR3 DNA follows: TGTGCCAGCAGCGTATACAGGGTCGGGGACACCGGGGAGCTGTTTTTT.

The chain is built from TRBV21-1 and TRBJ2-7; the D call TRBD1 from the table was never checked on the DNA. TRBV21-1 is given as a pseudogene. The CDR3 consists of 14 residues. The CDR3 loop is CASTHGTEHYEQYF. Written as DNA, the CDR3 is TGTGCCAGCACCCACGGGACAGAACACTACGAGCAGTACTTC.

In DNA form, the CDR3 reads TGTGCCAGCAATCGCCGACAGATGAACACTGAAGCTTTCTTT. This encodes CASNRRQMNTEAFF. The genes are TRBV2 and TRBJ1-1; D may be TRBD1 (5 bases). There are 14 residues in the CDR3. CDR1 SNHLY and CDR2 FYNNEI come from the germline V gene. The V end lost 7 bases, the J end lost 0 bases, and 12 bases lay between the germline ends.

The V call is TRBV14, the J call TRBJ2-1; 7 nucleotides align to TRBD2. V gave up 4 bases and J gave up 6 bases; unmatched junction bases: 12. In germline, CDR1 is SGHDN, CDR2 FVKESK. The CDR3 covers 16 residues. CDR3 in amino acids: CASSPPSGQLSNEQFF. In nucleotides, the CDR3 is TGTGCCAGCAGCCCTCCTAGCGGTCAATTATCCAATGAGCAGTTCTTC.

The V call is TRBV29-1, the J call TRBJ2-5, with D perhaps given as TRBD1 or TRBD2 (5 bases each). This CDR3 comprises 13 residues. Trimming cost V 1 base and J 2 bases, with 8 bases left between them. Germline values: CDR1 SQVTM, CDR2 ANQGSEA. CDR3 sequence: CSVEGGEQETQYF. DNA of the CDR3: TGCAGCGTTGAAGGAGGGGAACAAGAGACCCAGTACTTC.

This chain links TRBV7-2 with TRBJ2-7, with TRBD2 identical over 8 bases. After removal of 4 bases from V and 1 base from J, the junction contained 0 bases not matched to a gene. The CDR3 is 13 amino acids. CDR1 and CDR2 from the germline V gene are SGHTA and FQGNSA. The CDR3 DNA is TGTGCCAGCAGCTCTAGCGGGTCCTACGAGCAGTACTTC. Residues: CASSSSGSYEQYF.

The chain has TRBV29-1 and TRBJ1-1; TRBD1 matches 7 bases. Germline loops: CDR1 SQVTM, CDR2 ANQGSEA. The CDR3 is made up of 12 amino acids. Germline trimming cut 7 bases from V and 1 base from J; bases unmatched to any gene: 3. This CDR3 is CSGQGTNTEAFF. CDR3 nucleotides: TGCAGCGGACAGGGAACGAACACTGAAGCTTTCTTT.

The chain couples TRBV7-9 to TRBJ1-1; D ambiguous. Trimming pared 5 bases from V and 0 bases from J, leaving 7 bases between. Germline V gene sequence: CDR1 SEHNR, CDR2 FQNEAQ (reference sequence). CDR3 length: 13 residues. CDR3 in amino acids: CASSPELNTEAFF. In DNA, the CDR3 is TGTGCCAGCAGCCCCGAGTTGAACACTGAAGCTTTCTTT.

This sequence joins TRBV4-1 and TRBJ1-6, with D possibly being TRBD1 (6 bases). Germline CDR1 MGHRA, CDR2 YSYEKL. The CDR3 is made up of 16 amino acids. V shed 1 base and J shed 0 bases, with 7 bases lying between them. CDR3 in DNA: TGCGCCAGCAGCCAAGGACAGGTCTCCTATAATTCACCCCTCCACTTT. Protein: CASSQGQVSYNSPLHF.

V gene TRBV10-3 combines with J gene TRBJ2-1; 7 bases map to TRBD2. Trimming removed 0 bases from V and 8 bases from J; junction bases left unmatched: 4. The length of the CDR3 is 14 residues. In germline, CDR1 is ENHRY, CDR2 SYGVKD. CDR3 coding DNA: TGTGCCATCAGTGAGTCAGGACTAGTCCATGAGCAGTTCTTC. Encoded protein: CAISESGLVHEQFF.

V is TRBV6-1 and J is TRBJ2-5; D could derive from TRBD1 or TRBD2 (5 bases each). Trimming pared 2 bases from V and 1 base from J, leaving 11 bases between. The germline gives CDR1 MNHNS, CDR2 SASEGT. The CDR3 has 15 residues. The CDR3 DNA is TGTGCCAGCAGTGAACTTTGGGGGAGCCAAGAGACCCAGTACTTC. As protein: CASSELWGSQETQYF.

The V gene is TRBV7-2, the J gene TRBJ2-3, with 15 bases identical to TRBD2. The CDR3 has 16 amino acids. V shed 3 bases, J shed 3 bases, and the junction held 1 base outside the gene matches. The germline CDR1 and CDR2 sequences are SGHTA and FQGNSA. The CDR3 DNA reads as TGTGCCAGCAGCTTCGGACTAGCGGGGGGGACAGATACGCAGTATTTT. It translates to CASSFGLAGGTDTQYF.

CDR3 nucleotides: TGTGCCAGCAGCGAGGGGGCAATGGGCACTGAAGCTTTCTTT. Translated, it gives CASSEGAMGTEAFF. The rearrangement links TRBV6-5 to TRBJ1-1; 7 bases are shared with TRBD1. CDR3 length: 14 residues. V lost 6 bases, J lost 4 bases, and 8 bases stayed unmatched. Germline values: CDR1 MNHEY, CDR2 SVGAGI.

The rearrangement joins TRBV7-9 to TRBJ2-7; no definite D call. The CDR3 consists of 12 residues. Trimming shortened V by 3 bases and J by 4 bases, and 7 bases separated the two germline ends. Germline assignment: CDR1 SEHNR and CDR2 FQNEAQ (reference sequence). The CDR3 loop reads CASSFRPYEQYF. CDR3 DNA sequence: TGTGCCAGCAGCTTTCGCCCATACGAGCAGTACTTC.

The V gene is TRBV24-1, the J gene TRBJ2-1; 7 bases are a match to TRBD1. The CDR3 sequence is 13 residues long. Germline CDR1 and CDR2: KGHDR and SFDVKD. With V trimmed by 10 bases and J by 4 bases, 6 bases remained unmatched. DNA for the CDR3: TGTGCCACGAGGGACAGTGATTACAATGAGCAGTTCTTC. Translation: CATRDSDYNEQFF.

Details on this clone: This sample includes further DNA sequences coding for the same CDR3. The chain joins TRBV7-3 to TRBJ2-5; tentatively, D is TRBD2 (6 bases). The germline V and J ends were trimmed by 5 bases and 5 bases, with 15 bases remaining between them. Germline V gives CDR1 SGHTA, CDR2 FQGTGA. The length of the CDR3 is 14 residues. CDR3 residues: CASSLIGGRETQYF. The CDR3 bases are TGTGCCAGCAGCCTAATAGGAGGGCGCGAGACCCAGTACTTC.

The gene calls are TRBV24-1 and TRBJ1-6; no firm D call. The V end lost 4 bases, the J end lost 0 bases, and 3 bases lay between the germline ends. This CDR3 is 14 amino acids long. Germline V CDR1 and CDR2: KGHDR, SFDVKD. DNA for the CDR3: TGTGCCACCAGTGAAGGCTCCTATAATTCACCCCTCCACTTT. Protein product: CATSEGSYNSPLHF.

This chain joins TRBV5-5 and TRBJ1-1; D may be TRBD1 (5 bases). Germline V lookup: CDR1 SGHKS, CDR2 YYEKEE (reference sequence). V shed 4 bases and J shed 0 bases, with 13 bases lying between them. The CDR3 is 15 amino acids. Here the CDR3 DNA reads TGTGCCAGCAGCCAGGGCGGGCAGTTGAACACTGAAGCTTTCTTT. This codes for CASSQGGQLNTEAFF.